This passage covers 16 T cell receptor beta chains from one sample sequenced in a study of blood T cell repertoires in COVID-19. Libraries were prepared by immunoSEQ multiplex PCR; TCRdb keeps only in-frame clonotypes and omits some of them. The sample shows tens of thousands of clones, about 82% of them seen only once. The sequencing input was peripheral blood. These receptors were taken from a woman aged 55 to 70 with acute or convalescent COVID-19.

V usage is TRBV19 and J usage is TRBJ1-4; the match to TRBD1 covers 10 bases. The germline V gene encodes CDR1 LNHDA and CDR2 SQIVND (reference sequence). This CDR3 is built from 13 residues. J was trimmed by 7 bases and V by 6 bases; bases with no gene match: 2. The CDR3 region has the DNA TGTGCCAGTAGAGGACAGGGGGGTGAAAAACTGTTTTTT. Its translation: CASRGQGGEKLFF.

V and J are TRBV9 and TRBJ1-4; tentatively, D is TRBD1 (5 bases). The CDR3 spans 15 residues. The V end was cut by 4 bases, the J end by 7 bases, with 17 bases between. Germline CDR1 is SGDLS and CDR2 is YYNGEE. CDR3 region: CASSSGTLGGEKLFF. CDR3 coding DNA: TGTGCCAGCAGCTCCGGGACCCTGGGGGGTGAAAAACTGTTTTTT.

This chain joins TRBV5-6 and TRBJ2-3, with no clear D. Germline values: CDR1 SGHDT, CDR2 YYEEEE. The V end was cut by 2 bases, the J end by 0 bases, with 7 bases between. This CDR3 comprises 14 residues. The CDR3 is CASSLVASTDTQYF. CDR3 in DNA: TGTGCCAGCAGCTTAGTGGCTAGCACAGATACGCAGTATTTT.

The rearrangement uses TRBV4-1 and TRBJ2-7; 9 positions match TRBD2. Trimming took 0 bases from V and 3 from J; bases not matched to a gene: 9. Germline V gives CDR1 MGHRA, CDR2 YSYEKL. The CDR3 totals 17 residues. The CDR3 protein is CASSQDVLAGNVYEQYF. The CDR3 nucleotides are TGCGCCAGCAGCCAAGATGTCCTAGCGGGAAATGTCTACGAGCAGTACTTC.

The genes are TRBV15 and TRBJ2-5, with D hard to call. Germline V CDR1 and CDR2: LNHNV, YYDKDF (reference sequence). V lost 0 bases, J lost 0 bases, and 5 bases lay in between. CDR3 length equals 14 residues. The CDR3 region is CATSRDPYQETQYF. The CDR3 bases are TGTGCCACCAGCAGAGATCCCTACCAAGAGACCCAGTACTTC. The variable domain in full, with the rest retrieved from reference TRBV15 and TRBJ2-5, is DAMVIQNPRYQVTQFGKPVTLSCSQTLNHNVMYWYQQKSSQAPKLLFHYYDKDFNNEADTPDNFQSRRPNTSFCFLDIRSPGLGDTAMYLCATSRDPYQETQYFGPGTRLLVL.

The chain uses TRBV7-9 and TRBJ2-7; 8 bases are shared with TRBD1. The CDR3 consists of 14 residues. V gave up 1 base and J gave up 2 bases; unmatched junction bases: 1. Germline CDR1 SEHNR, CDR2 FQNEAQ (reference sequence). CDR3 protein: CASSLGGQAYEQYF. DNA for the CDR3: TGTGCCAGCAGCTTAGGGGGACAGGCCTACGAGCAGTACTTC. The full variable domain, completed using reference TRBV7-9 and TRBJ2-7, is DTGVSQNPRHKITKRGQNVTFRCDPISEHNRLYWYRQTLGQGPEFLTYFQNEAQLEKSRLLSDRFSAERPKGSFSTLEIQRTEQGDSAMYLCASSLGGQAYEQYFGPGTRLTVT.

The V gene is TRBV5-1, the J gene TRBJ2-1; 7 bases are shared with TRBD2. V was pared by 0 bases and J by 7 bases, with 10 bases of the junction left unmatched. CDR1 is SGHRS, CDR2 YFSETQ, per germline. The CDR3 extends over 16 amino acids. CDR3 nucleotides: TGCGCCAGCAGCTTGGACTTGGGAGGGGTCAGGAATGAGCAGTTCTTC. Protein: CASSLDLGGVRNEQFF.

The CDR3 reads CASSQDSAGSSGTIYF. Here the CDR3 DNA reads TGTGCCAGCAGCCAAGATTCCGCAGGGTCTAGTGGCACCATATATTTT. The V and J genes are TRBV4-2 and TRBJ1-3, with a weak D call TRBD1 (5 bases). V was clipped by 0 bases and J by 9 bases, with 18 bases between them. The CDR3 covers 16 residues. Germline assignment: CDR1 LGHNA and CDR2 YNFKEQ.

The V gene is TRBV5-1, the J gene TRBJ1-1; no clear D gene. The germline CDR1 and CDR2 sequences are SGHRS and YFSETQ. The CDR3 is 13 amino acids. V was clipped by 4 bases and J by 1 base, with 8 bases between them. The CDR3 sequence is CASSRSGNTEAFF. The CDR3 region has the DNA TGCGCCAGCAGCCGGTCAGGGAACACTGAAGCTTTCTTT.

The V gene is TRBV29-1, the J gene TRBJ1-1; D gene ambiguous. Germline V gene lookup returns CDR1 SQVTM and CDR2 ANQGSEA. The CDR3 is made up of 12 amino acids. The V end was cut by 1 base, the J end by 4 bases, with 7 bases between. CDR3 nucleotide sequence: TGCAGCGTTGAAGTCAGAGGCACTGAAGCTTTCTTT. Its protein product is CSVEVRGTEAFF.

This chain joins TRBV5-1 and TRBJ2-7, with TRBD1 matching 7 bases. V lost 4 bases and J lost 2; bases outside the gene matches: 3. Germline CDR1 reads SGHRS; CDR2 reads YFSETQ. CDR3 length: 13 amino acids. The CDR3 is CASSPGGPYEQYF. The CDR3 DNA follows: TGCGCCAGCAGCCCAGGGGGTCCCTACGAGCAGTACTTC.

V usage is TRBV28 and J usage is TRBJ1-1; the match to TRBD1 covers 8 bases. Germline CDR1 MDHEN, CDR2 SYDVKM. There are 16 residues in the CDR3. V shed 4 bases, J shed 0 bases, and the junction held 7 bases outside the gene matches. In DNA form, the CDR3 reads TGTGCCAGCAGTTCACCAGGGGGCGCCATGAACACTGAAGCTTTCTTT. This encodes CASSSPGGAMNTEAFF.

This clone was seen once. The chain couples TRBV2 to TRBJ1-4, with 8 bases matching TRBD1. The germline CDR1 and CDR2 sequences are SNHLY and FYNNEI. V dropped 8 bases and J dropped 7; count of bases not matched to a gene: 3. The CDR3 length is 12 residues. CDR3 residues: CASGQGGEKLFF. CDR3 DNA sequence: TGTGCCAGCGGACAGGGCGGTGAAAAACTGTTTTTT.

The chain uses TRBV5-4 and TRBJ2-1, with a possible D match to TRBD1 (6 bases). This CDR3 has 12 amino acids. CDR1 is SGHNT, CDR2 YYREEE, per germline (reference sequence). Trimming took off 4 bases at V and 10 bases at J, with 12 bases between the two ends. The CDR3 bases are TGTGCCAGCAGCACGGACAGATCGGAGCAGTTCTTC. This sequence encodes CASSTDRSEQFF.

The rearrangement joins TRBV12-3 or TRBV12-4 to TRBJ1-2; 7 positions match TRBD1. Trimming took 6 bases from V and 6 from J; bases not matched to a gene: 7. The length of the CDR3 is 13 residues. The CDR3 bases are TGTGCCAGCAGCCCGGGACAGTCGAATGGCTACACCTTC. Its translation: CASSPGQSNGYTF.

As DNA, the CDR3 is TGTGCCAGCAGCTTAGAGGCGGGGCAAGAGACCCAGTACTTC. Translating it yields CASSLEAGQETQYF. The chain is built from TRBV11-2 and TRBJ2-5; a weak D match, TRBD2 (6 bases). Germline V lookup: CDR1 SGHAT, CDR2 FQNNGV. The CDR3 sequence is 14 residues long. V lost 0 bases and J lost 2, with 7 bases in between.